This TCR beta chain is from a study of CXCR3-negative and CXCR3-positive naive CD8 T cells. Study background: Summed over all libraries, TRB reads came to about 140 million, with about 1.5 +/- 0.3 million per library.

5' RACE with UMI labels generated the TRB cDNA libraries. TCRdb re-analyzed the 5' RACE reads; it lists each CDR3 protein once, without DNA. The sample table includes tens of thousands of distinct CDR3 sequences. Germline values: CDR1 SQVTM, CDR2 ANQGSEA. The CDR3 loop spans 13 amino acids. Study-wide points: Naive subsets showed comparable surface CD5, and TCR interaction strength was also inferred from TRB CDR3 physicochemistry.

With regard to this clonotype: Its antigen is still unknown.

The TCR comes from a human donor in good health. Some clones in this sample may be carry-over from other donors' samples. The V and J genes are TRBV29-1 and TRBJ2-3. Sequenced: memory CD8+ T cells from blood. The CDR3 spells CSVEWFSTDTQYF.